This TCR beta chain was obtained from a study of metastatic and nonmetastatic thyroid tumors (dated by TCRdb to about 2020). Looking at the study overall: Repertoires from peripheral blood and from tumor or nodule tissue samples of malignant and benign thyroid patients were compared.

As regards this clone: Its antigen is currently not known. The record has no base qualities; no much larger clone is one base away.

The research as a whole found: In both blood and tumor samples, TCR beta diversity was reported to be significantly higher in malignant tumors than in benign nodules.

Before undergoing thyroid surgery, none of the patients had been given any kind of treatment. The study retrospectively analysed patient clinical samples collected from the early 2010s to the late 2010s using T-cell receptor beta sequencing. Germline trimming: 3 bases from V, 4 bases from J; junction bases outside gene matches: 6. From its cysteine to its phenylalanine, the CDR3 spans 14 amino acids. Only the CDR3 DNA is retained, 42 bases long and in frame from the first base. The germline V gene (reference sequence) sets CDR1 to GTSNPN and CDR2 to SVGIG. Libraries were constructed by PCR. Data came from an Illumina HiSeq 4000. High-throughput sequencing was used to profile the CDR3 region of the TCR beta-chain in every patient. The paper's processing steps were these. The researchers built a classifier to tell apart papillary thyroid cancer patients with distant metastasis, based on CDR3 differences among clinicopathological groups. The Shannon index was used to assess repertoire diversity, and the Morisita-Horn index was used to assess tumor-blood repertoire similarity. Using fastp trimming at Q25 and MiXCR clonotype assembly, TCRdb reanalyzed the public sequencing data and kept in-frame beta chains. The V and J calls were determined by TCRdb, not by the authors. The sample includes tens of thousands of clones, with 30% observed a single time. Of the sample, more than 30% falls within the top ten clones.

The source of this sequence is a female donor with papillary thyroid cancer or a benign thyroid nodule (not recorded which). Some clones in this sample may be carry-over from other donors' samples. The chain is made from TRBV30 and TRBJ1-2, with 9 middle bases fitting TRBD1. The sequenced sample was blood. The nucleotides read TGTGCCTGGAGGGGGGGACAGGGACTCTATGGCTACACCTTC. This yields the protein CAWRGGQGLYGYTF. The variable domain in full, with residues beyond the CDR3 obtained from the reference TRBV30 and TRBJ1-2 genes, is SQTIHQWPATLVQPVGSPLSLECTVEGTSNPNLYWYRQAAGRGLQLLFYSVGIGQISSEVPQNLSASRPQDRQFILSSKKLLLSDSGFYLCAWRGGQGLYGYTFGSGTRLTVV.